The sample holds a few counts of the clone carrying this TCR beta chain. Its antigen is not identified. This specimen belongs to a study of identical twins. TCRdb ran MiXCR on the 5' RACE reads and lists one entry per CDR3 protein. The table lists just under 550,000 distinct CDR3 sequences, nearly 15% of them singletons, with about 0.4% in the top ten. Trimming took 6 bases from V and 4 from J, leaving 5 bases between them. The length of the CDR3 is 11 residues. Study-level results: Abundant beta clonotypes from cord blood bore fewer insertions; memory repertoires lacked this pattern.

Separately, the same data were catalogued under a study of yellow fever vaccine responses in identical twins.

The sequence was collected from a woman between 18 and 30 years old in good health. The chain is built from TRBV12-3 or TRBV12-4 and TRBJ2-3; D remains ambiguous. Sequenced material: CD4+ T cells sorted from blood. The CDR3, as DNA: TGTGCCAGCAGGTTGGCAGATACGCAGTATTTT. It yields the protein CASRLADTQYF.